The clone carrying this T cell receptor (beta chain) was counted a single time. J gave up 2 bases and V 4 bases, and 7 bases lay outside the gene matches. Per the germline V gene, CDR1 is KGHSH and CDR2 is LQKENI. This CDR3 comprises 15 residues. This sample was included in a study of blood T cell repertoires in COVID-19. At the level of the study: Specimens from acute and convalescent COVID-19 originated in the United States, Italy and Spain. Sources were T cells, B-cell-depleted T cells, or PBMCs; the material itself was cDNA or gDNA.

In the authors' workflow: Quantification of nucleated cells was approximated via reference gene primer amplification. Clones were read by immunoSEQ multiplex PCR, and TCRdb kept only the in-frame ones, dropping some. D and trimming come from the DNA, and the V and J calls and clone size come from that table. The sample holds 260,000 or so clones, 75% to 85% seen once. Patients from Seattle were sampled longitudinally, starting during active infection. Sequencing input: peripheral blood. The TCR originated in a woman of 80 years or more with COVID-19, enrolled during active disease. The genes are TRBV18 and TRBJ1-2; 7 nucleotides line up with TRBD1. CDR3 in DNA: TGTGCCAGCTCACAGGGGGCGCGTTTAAACTATGGCTACACCTTC. Its translation is CASSQGARLNYGYTF.